Listed below are T cell receptor beta chains from one sample, sequenced in a study of shared clonotypes between healthy human individuals. This table comes from immunoSEQ multiplex PCR, and its TCRdb copy is limited to in-frame clones, with some not included. The sample contains about 1,800,000 clones, over 85% of which appear only once. Sequencing was carried out using naive CD8+ T cells sorted from blood. Receptors originate from a man aged 18-30 years in good health. Each CDR3 is given without its conserved first and last residue. A D gene is named only where the DNA matches it firmly.

TRBJ1-2	TRBV4-1	-	ASSPDINYGYT
TRBJ2-3	TRBV27	TRBD2	ASASGRVVLFSTDTQY
TRBJ1-6	TRBV27	-	ASSLGGISPLH
TRBJ2-1	TRBV15	-	ATSRGQEYNEQF
TRBJ1-5	TRBV6-6	-	ASSPPGNQPQH
TRBJ1-1	TRBV27	-	ASSDRLNTEAF
TRBJ1-2	TRBV9	TRBD1	ASSAGTGGGGYT
TRBJ2-3	TRBV4-1	TRBD2	ASSRLAGGQDTQY
TRBJ2-1	TRBV25-1	-	ASSERDSYNEQF
TRBJ1-2	TRBV9	TRBD1	ASSTRTGTNYGYT
TRBJ1-4	TRBV9	-	ASSPFQGFSEKLF
TRBJ1-5	TRBV4-1	TRBD1	ASSQVGTADQPQH
TRBJ2-5	TRBV28	TRBD1	ASTWAGGQETQY
TRBJ2-7	TRBV7-2	TRBD1	ASSFLHLRTGASYEQY
TRBJ1-5	TRBV28	-	ASSLRTPSGNQPQH
TRBJ2-1	TRBV27	-	ASRISGHSYNEQF
TRBJ2-7	TRBV5-1	-	ASSLSGLSSYEQY
TRBJ1-1	TRBV11-2	TRBD1	ASRLTGVKPEAF
TRBJ2-6	TRBV7-6	-	ASSFQGRSSGANVLT
TRBJ2-5	TRBV7-9	TRBD1	ASSHRGPQETQY
TRBJ2-1	TRBV2	-	ASSERGSGINEQF
TRBJ2-2	TRBV6-4	-	ASSDSGTSRAGELF
TRBJ2-1	TRBV4-1	-	ASSQLLGSSYNEQF
TRBJ2-7	TRBV27	-	ASSLTVAAYYEQY
TRBJ2-7	TRBV27	-	ASSSETEGSYEQY
TRBJ2-7	TRBV4-1	TRBD2	ASSQEGTSYEQY
TRBJ2-2	TRBV28	-	ASSLGSGELF
TRBJ1-1	TRBV19	-	ASSMRGNTEAF
TRBJ1-2	TRBV4-1	-	ASSQEPGDINYGYT
TRBJ1-1	TRBV30	-	AWSVQGPEAF
TRBJ2-1	TRBV27	-	ASSPEATGSYNEQF
TRBJ1-4	TRBV6-5	-	ASSLSGLTEKLF
TRBJ1-5	TRBV28	TRBD1	ASSWTGGGNQPQH
TRBJ2-2	TRBV5-5	-	ASSFGEAGHTGELF
TRBJ2-7	TRBV21-1	-	ASSKEYLAAIYYEQY
TRBJ2-7	TRBV7-9	TRBD2	ASSGGLAGVPYEQY
TRBJ2-7	TRBV4-1	TRBD1	ASSPRTGRFDEQY
TRBJ2-3	TRBV14	TRBD1	ASSHRTGTAFTDTQY
TRBJ1-2	TRBV7-9	-	ASSLPVQGVGYT
TRBJ2-7	TRBV9	-	ASSGGTSSYEQY
TRBJ2-7	TRBV5-1	-	ASSLDEQY
TRBJ1-1	TRBV5-4	-	ASSLGGPQEAF
TRBJ2-7	TRBV28	-	ASSPREIYVVDGPEQY
TRBJ2-7	TRBV19	-	ASSMLSGDEQY
TRBJ2-2	TRBV4-3	-	ASSQTGTFNEELF
TRBJ2-7	TRBV28	TRBD1	ASSSLHDRGDEQY
TRBJ2-2	TRBV6-6	TRBD1	AINVPGQGEAGELF
TRBJ2-5	TRBV27	TRBD1	ASSAGTVSYRETQY
TRBJ2-2	TRBV21-1	-	ASSTQTPWDTGELF
TRBJ2-3	TRBV27	TRBD1	ASSFWDSSTDTQY